Following are 15 T cell receptor beta chains from one sample sequenced in a study of shared clonotypes between healthy human individuals. The protocol was immunoSEQ multiplex PCR, while the TCRdb copy is restricted to in-frame clones and leaves out a portion. This table has about 2 million clones, about 95% appearing once. CD8 cells classed as naive were CD45RO-negative and positively selected for CCR7, excluding terminally differentiated effector memory CD45RA+ cells. The sequencing input was naive CD8+ T cells sorted from blood. These receptors all stem from a man aged 18 to 30 in good health.

CDR3: CASSLLSDTYNEQFF. CDR3 bases: TGTGCCAGCAGCTTACTCTCGGACACCTACAATGAGCAGTTCTTC. The chain carries TRBV7-9 and TRBJ2-1; a possible D gene is TRBD1 (5 bases). Per the germline V gene, CDR1 is SEHNR and CDR2 is FQNEAQ (reference sequence). The CDR3 runs to 15 residues. Trimming stripped 2 bases from V and 2 bases from J, with 10 bases between.

This chain links TRBV6-6 with TRBJ1-2; 11 bases match TRBD1. The CDR3 is made up of 15 amino acids. CDR1 is MNHNY and CDR2 is SVGAGI in the germline V gene (reference sequence). Germline trimming cut 5 bases from V and 2 bases from J; bases unmatched to any gene: 4. In DNA form, the CDR3 reads TGTGCCAGCAGTAAAGGGGACAGGGGGAACTATGGCTACACCTTC. This encodes CASSKGDRGNYGYTF.

This rearrangement joins TRBV18 to TRBJ2-7, with 11 bases lining up with TRBD1. V dropped 3 bases and J dropped 5; count of bases not matched to a gene: 9. Germline loops: CDR1 KGHSH, CDR2 LQKENI. This CDR3 is 16 amino acids long. Here the CDR3 DNA reads TGTGCCAGCTCACCCCAACCGGGACAGGGGGGCCACGAGCAGTACTTC. Protein sequence: CASSPQPGQGGHEQYF.

V and J are TRBV7-9 and TRBJ2-5; D is unclear. Trimming pared 4 bases from V and 3 bases from J, leaving 9 bases between. Germline V gene sequence: CDR1 SEHNR, CDR2 FQNEAQ (reference sequence). The CDR3 runs 13 residues. This CDR3 reads CASSSDGEETQYF. The CDR3 bases are TGTGCCAGCAGCTCGGACGGAGAAGAGACCCAGTACTTC. Full variable domain (missing parts from reference TRBV7-9 and TRBJ2-5): DTGVSQNPRHKITKRGQNVTFRCDPISEHNRLYWYRQTLGQGPEFLTYFQNEAQLEKSRLLSDRFSAERPKGSFSTLEIQRTEQGDSAMYLCASSSDGEETQYFGPGTRLLVL.

The rearrangement uses TRBV7-6 and TRBJ2-5, with D unresolved. Germline V gene data show CDR1 as SGHVS and CDR2 as FNYEAQ. V was cut by 1 base and J by 0 bases, with 6 bases left in between. The CDR3 runs to 14 residues. CDR3 residues: CASSLVQNQETQYF. Written as DNA, the CDR3 is TGTGCCAGCAGCTTAGTACAGAACCAAGAGACCCAGTACTTC.

This sequence joins TRBV6-1 and TRBJ2-7; D ambiguous. Trimming left V 1 base short and J 3 bases short, with 13 bases between. There are 15 residues in the CDR3. CDR1 is MNHNS and CDR2 is SASEGT in the germline V gene. This chain's CDR3 is CASSEVRGPFYEQYF. In nucleotides, the CDR3 is TGTGCCAGCAGTGAAGTTAGAGGTCCGTTCTACGAGCAGTACTTC.

The rearrangement links TRBV10-3 to TRBJ2-7, with D unclear. Germline V gives CDR1 ENHRY, CDR2 SYGVKD. This CDR3 comprises 15 residues. Trimming shortened V by 6 bases and J by 0 bases, and 15 bases separated the two germline ends. CDR3 amino acids: CAIRNPGSSSYEQYF. The CDR3 nucleotides are TGTGCCATCAGGAACCCCGGTTCTAGCTCCTACGAGCAGTACTTC.

CDR3 coding DNA: TGCAGCGTTGAAGTCGGGAGAAGCACAGATACGCAGTATTTT. Translation: CSVEVGRSTDTQYF. This rearrangement joins TRBV29-1 to TRBJ2-3; weak D call: TRBD2 (6 bases). The CDR3 length is 14 residues. V was clipped by 1 base and J by 0 bases, with 8 bases between them. The germline CDR1 and CDR2 sequences are SQVTM and ANQGSEA.

This chain joins TRBV4-1 and TRBJ1-6; no firm D call. The length of the CDR3 is 14 residues. V lost 4 bases and J 5 bases, leaving 9 bases between the germline ends. From germline, CDR1 is MGHRA and CDR2 YSYEKL. The CDR3 coding sequence is TGCGCCAGCAGCCCAGCCAGCAATAATTCACCCCTCCACTTT. The encoded protein is CASSPASNNSPLHF.

V and J are TRBV2 and TRBJ2-7, with D perhaps matching TRBD1 or TRBD2 (5 bases each). The CDR3 is made up of 14 amino acids. Germline CDR1 is SNHLY and CDR2 is FYNNEI. Deletions cut 5 bases from V and 3 bases from J, with 14 bases between. CDR3: CASSPGTEIYEQYF. The CDR3 coding sequence is TGTGCCAGCAGTCCCGGGACGGAAATCTACGAGCAGTACTTC.

The chain recombines TRBV6-4 with TRBJ1-2, with TRBD1 as a possible D gene (6 bases). The V gene's germline CDR1 is MRHNA and CDR2 SNTAGT. The CDR3 is 14 amino acids. Trimming left V 6 bases short and J 5 bases short, with 16 bases between. CDR3 residues: CASSPLGAGYGYTF. CDR3 nucleotides: TGTGCCAGCAGCCCCTTGGGGGCAGGGTATGGCTACACCTTC.

V and J are TRBV4-1 and TRBJ2-7; 7 bases are shared with TRBD2. Losses at the gene ends were 3 bases for V and 5 bases for J; bases not matched to a gene: 10. CDR1 MGHRA and CDR2 YSYEKL come from the germline V gene. The CDR3 totals 15 residues. Written as DNA, the CDR3 is TGCGCCAGCAGCCAGGGGAGCGGGGTAGTCGACGAGCAGTACTTC. It yields the protein CASSQGSGVVDEQYF.

The chain employs TRBV7-2 and TRBJ1-2; tentatively, D is TRBD1 (6 bases). The V and J ends lost 1 base and 0 bases respectively, with 12 bases between them. CDR1 is SGHTA, CDR2 FQGNSA, per germline. This CDR3 contains 16 residues. The CDR3 spells CASSLGTDSPNYGYTF. CDR3 in DNA: TGTGCCAGCAGCTTAGGGACAGATAGTCCTAACTATGGCTACACCTTC.

V is TRBV30 and J is TRBJ2-7, with 7 bases matching TRBD1. Trimming at V came to 2 bases and at J to 5 bases, leaving 9 bases not matched to a gene. The CDR3 is made up of 14 amino acids. Germline-derived CDR1 and CDR2 are GTSNPN and SVGIG (reference sequence). The CDR3 region has the DNA TGTGCCTGGAGTTTGGATACAGGGGCCCACGAGCAGTACTTC. Its translation: CAWSLDTGAHEQYF.

This chain connects TRBV27 to TRBJ2-1; TRBD2 agrees at 8 bases. The CDR3 runs 16 residues. The V gene end was trimmed by 4 bases and the J gene end by 6 bases; junction bases not matched to a gene: 11. CDR1 is MNHEY, CDR2 SMNVEV, per germline (reference sequence). The CDR3 DNA sequence: TGTGCCAGCAGTTCGATTAGCGGGACTGGACTCAATGAGCAGTTCTTC. Its translation is CASSSISGTGLNEQFF.